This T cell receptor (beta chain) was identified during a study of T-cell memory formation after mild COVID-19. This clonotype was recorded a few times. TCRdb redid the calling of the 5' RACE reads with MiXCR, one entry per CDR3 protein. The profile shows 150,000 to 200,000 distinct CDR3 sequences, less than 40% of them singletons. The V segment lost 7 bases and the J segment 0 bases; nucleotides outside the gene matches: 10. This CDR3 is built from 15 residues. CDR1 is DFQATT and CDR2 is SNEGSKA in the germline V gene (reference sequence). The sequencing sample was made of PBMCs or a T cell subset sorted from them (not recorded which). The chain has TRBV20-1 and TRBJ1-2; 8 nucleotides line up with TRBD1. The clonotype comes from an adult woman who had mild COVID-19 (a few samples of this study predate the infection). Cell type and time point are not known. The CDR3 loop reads CSVSGRGQANYGYTF. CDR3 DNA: TGCAGTGTTAGTGGCAGGGGGCAGGCTAACTATGGCTACACCTTC.